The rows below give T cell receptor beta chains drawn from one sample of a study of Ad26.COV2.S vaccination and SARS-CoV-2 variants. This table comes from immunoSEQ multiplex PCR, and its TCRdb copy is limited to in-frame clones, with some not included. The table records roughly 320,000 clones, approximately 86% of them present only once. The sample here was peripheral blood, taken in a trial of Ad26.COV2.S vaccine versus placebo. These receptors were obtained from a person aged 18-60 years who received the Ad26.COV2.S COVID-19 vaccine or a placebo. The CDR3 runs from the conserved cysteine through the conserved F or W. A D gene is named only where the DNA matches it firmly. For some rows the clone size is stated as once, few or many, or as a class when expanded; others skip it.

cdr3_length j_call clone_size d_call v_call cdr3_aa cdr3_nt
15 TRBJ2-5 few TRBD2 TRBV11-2 CASIGSPGGYETQYF TGTGCCAGCATCGGATCCCCGGGGGGGTACGAGACCCAGTACTTC
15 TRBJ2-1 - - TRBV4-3 CASSQDGATHNEQFF TGCGCCAGCAGCCAAGATGGAGCTACCCACAATGAGCAGTTCTTC
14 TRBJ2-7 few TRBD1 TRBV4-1 CASSLQGPDYEQYF TGCGCCAGCAGTTTACAGGGGCCGGACTACGAGCAGTACTTC
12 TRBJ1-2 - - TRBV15 CATSTLQGPYTF TGTGCCACCAGCACCTTACAGGGACCCTACACCTTC
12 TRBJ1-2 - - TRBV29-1 CSVTRVGYGYTF TGCAGCGTAACCAGGGTTGGCTATGGCTACACCTTC
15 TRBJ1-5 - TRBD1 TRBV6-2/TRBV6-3 CASSFDRGQVQPQHF TGTGCCAGCAGCTTCGACAGGGGGCAGGTTCAGCCCCAGCATTTT
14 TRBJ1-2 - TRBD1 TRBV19 CASNPGQGGYGYTF TGTGCCAGTAACCCGGGACAGGGAGGCTATGGCTACACCTTC
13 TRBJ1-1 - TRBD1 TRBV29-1 CSGEQGIGTEAFF TGCAGCGGGGAACAGGGGATAGGCACTGAAGCTTTCTTT
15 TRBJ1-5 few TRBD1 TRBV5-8 CASRPGQHSNQPQHF TGTGCCAGCAGACCGGGACAGCATAGCAATCAGCCCCAGCATTTT
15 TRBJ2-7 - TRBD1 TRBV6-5 CAIRTGTGPTYEQYF TGTGCCATACGGACCGGGACAGGCCCTACCTACGAGCAGTACTTC
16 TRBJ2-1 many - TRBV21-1 CASSNSGTALYGEQFF TGTGCCAGCAGCAACTCTGGGACAGCCTTGTACGGTGAGCAGTTCTTC
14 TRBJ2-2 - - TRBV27 CASTPTMNTGELFF TGTGCCAGCACCCCGACGATGAACACCGGGGAGCTGTTTTTT
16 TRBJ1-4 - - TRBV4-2 CASSPGEAGRNEKLFF TGTGCCAGCAGCCCAGGGGAGGCAGGACGTAATGAAAAACTGTTTTTT
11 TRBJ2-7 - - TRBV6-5 CASTGDHEQYF TGTGCCAGCACCGGGGATCACGAGCAGTACTTC
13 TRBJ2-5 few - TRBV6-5 CASTRDSQETQYF TGTGCCAGCACCAGAGACTCCCAAGAGACCCAGTACTTC
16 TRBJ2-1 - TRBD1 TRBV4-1 CASSQPDRVPYNEQFF TGCGCCAGCAGCCAACCGGACAGGGTGCCCTACAATGAGCAGTTCTTC
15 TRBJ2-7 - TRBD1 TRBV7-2 CASSPRDRTTSEQYF TGTGCCAGCAGCCCCCGGGACAGGACGACCTCCGAGCAGTACTTC
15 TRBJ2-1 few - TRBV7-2 CASSVTRNSRHEQFF TGTGCCAGCAGCGTCACACGGAATAGCAGACATGAGCAGTTCTTC
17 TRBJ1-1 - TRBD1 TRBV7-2 CASSLRDRASMNTEAFF TGTGCCAGCAGCCTTCGGGACAGGGCGAGTATGAACACTGAAGCTTTCTTT